These 14 T cell receptor beta chains share one sample of origin, sequenced in a study of radiotherapy plus CTLA-4 blockade in lung cancer. The repertoire was sequenced with immunoSEQ multiplex PCR; TCRdb's copy has only in-frame clones and lacks some. This sample has tens of thousands of clones, with approximately 85% found just once. Sequences were derived from peripheral blood, sampled from a patient treated with radiotherapy plus ipilimumab. Every receptor here comes from a human donor with non-small cell lung cancer whose response to radiotherapy plus ipilimumab could not be evaluated.

The J gene is TRBJ2-1, the V gene TRBV13, with TRBD2 matching 8 bases. The CDR3 consists of 19 residues. The junction had 15 bases not matched to a gene; V was cut back by 5 bases and J by 0 bases. Germline-derived CDR1 and CDR2 are PRHDT and FYEKMQ (reference sequence). Written as DNA, the CDR3 is TGTGCCAGCAGCCCCCGACTCAGCGGGAGCCTCCTCTCCTACAATGAGCAGTTCTTC. It is translated as CASSPRLSGSLLSYNEQFF.

The chain combines TRBV2 with TRBJ1-1; 10 nucleotides agree with TRBD1. CDR1 and CDR2 from the germline V gene are SNHLY and FYNNEI. The junction had 3 bases not matched to a gene; V was cut back by 6 bases and J by 5 bases. This CDR3 comprises 13 residues. CDR3 in amino acids: CASRPGQGTEAFF. CDR3 coding DNA: TGTGCCAGCAGGCCGGGACAGGGGACTGAAGCTTTCTTT.

The V call is TRBV6-1, the J call TRBJ1-1; D remains unclear. V shed 3 bases and J shed 3 bases, with 11 bases lying between them. Germline assignment: CDR1 MNHNS and CDR2 SASEGT. There are 14 residues in the CDR3. This CDR3 reads CASSEVLTDTEAFF. As DNA, the CDR3 is TGTGCCAGCAGTGAGGTCCTCACAGACACTGAAGCTTTCTTT.

The rearrangement uses TRBV7-3 and TRBJ2-1; 8 bases are shared with TRBD2. Unmatched junction bases numbered 9, after V lost 2 bases and J lost 9 bases. CDR1 is SGHTA, CDR2 FQGTGA, per germline. The CDR3 runs to 15 residues. CDR3 in DNA: TGTGCCAGCAGCTTATCAGGGACTAGTGTTGGTGAGCAGTTCTTC. Residues: CASSLSGTSVGEQFF.

The chain recombines TRBV4-3 with TRBJ2-3; 11 bases match TRBD2. CDR3 length equals 15 residues. The germline gives CDR1 LGHNA, CDR2 YSLEER. Unmatched junction bases numbered 9, after V lost 9 bases and J lost 4 bases. The CDR3 coding sequence is TGCGCCAGAGATGGGACTAGCGGTCCGTCAGATACGCAGTATTTT. Translated: CARDGTSGPSDTQYF.

This chain links TRBV11-3 with TRBJ2-2, with D unclear. Germline CDR1 is SGHNT and CDR2 is YENEEA. The ends were cut back, 1 base at V and 3 bases at J, with 6 bases in the middle. The CDR3 spans 14 residues. As DNA, the CDR3 is TGTGCCAGCAGCTTAGGCGGAGACACCGGGGAGCTGTTTTTT. It specifies CASSLGGDTGELFF.

This clone has a single count. This chain connects TRBV7-2 to TRBJ2-5, with a tentative D call TRBD1 (5 bases). There are 16 residues in the CDR3. V was trimmed by 4 bases and J by 2 bases, leaving 17 bases between them. CDR1 and CDR2 (germline): SGHTA, FQGNSA. CDR3 residues: CASSSPLGRGQETQYF. CDR3 DNA: TGTGCCAGCAGCTCGCCTTTGGGAAGGGGTCAAGAGACCCAGTACTTC.

This chain links TRBV7-9 with TRBJ2-1; D may be TRBD2 (6 bases). The germline CDR1 and CDR2 sequences are SEHNR and FQNEAQ (reference sequence). Trimming shortened V by 4 bases and J by 0 bases, and 13 bases separated the two germline ends. CDR3 length: 16 residues. The CDR3 coding sequence is TGTGCCAGCAGCTCCTCGGGGGATAGCTCCTACAATGAGCAGTTCTTC. Protein sequence: CASSSSGDSSYNEQFF.

The J gene is TRBJ2-5, the V gene TRBV29-1; 10 bases fit TRBD1. V shed 1 base, J shed 5 bases, and the junction held 7 bases outside the gene matches. Germline assignment: CDR1 SQVTM and CDR2 ANQGSEA. The CDR3 has 15 amino acids. DNA of the CDR3: TGCAGCGTTGAAGTGGGAAGGACAGGGGGGGAGACCCAGTACTTC. This sequence encodes CSVEVGRTGGETQYF.

The V and J genes are TRBV7-9 and TRBJ2-7; TRBD2 matches 10 bases. Germline-derived CDR1 and CDR2 are SEHNR and FQNEAQ (reference sequence). With 5 bases clipped from V and 6 bases from J, the junction kept 13 bases outside the gene matches. This CDR3 is built from 16 residues. The CDR3 reads CASSHPGAGGPGEQYF. DNA of the CDR3: TGTGCCAGCAGCCACCCGGGAGCGGGAGGGCCAGGCGAGCAGTACTTC.

The chain links TRBV19 to TRBJ2-6; 7 bases align to TRBD1. Germline values: CDR1 LNHDA, CDR2 SQIVND (reference sequence). The junction had 9 bases not matched to a gene; V was cut back by 8 bases and J by 5 bases. This CDR3 comprises 15 residues. The CDR3 here is CASGDSDMRANVLTF. The CDR3, as DNA: TGTGCCAGTGGGGACAGCGATATGCGGGCCAACGTCCTGACTTTC.

In this sample, this clone turned up a few times. The gene calls are TRBV9 and TRBJ1-3, with TRBD1 matching over 8 bases. Per the germline V gene, CDR1 is SGDLS and CDR2 is YYNGEE. V lost 2 bases and J lost 1; bases outside the gene matches: 5. The CDR3 runs to 16 residues. In DNA, the CDR3 is TGTGCCAGCAGCGTCAGTGGACAGGGATCTGGAAACACCATATATTTT. Amino acid sequence: CASSVSGQGSGNTIYF.

This chain uses TRBV2 with TRBJ1-1; no clear D gene. CDR1 is SNHLY, CDR2 FYNNEI, per germline. CDR3 size: 14 residues. Trimming cost V 8 bases and J 1 base, with 14 bases left between them. The CDR3 sequence is CASFIRPGNTEAFF. The CDR3 DNA follows: TGTGCCAGCTTCATAAGGCCGGGGAACACTGAAGCTTTCTTT.

The chain uses TRBV19 and TRBJ2-2; 9 bases are shared with TRBD2. V was clipped by 3 bases and J by 5 bases; unmatched bases: 7. CDR3 length equals 16 residues. Germline V lookup: CDR1 LNHDA, CDR2 SQIVND (reference sequence). This chain's CDR3 is CASSIIAGVGTGELFF. As DNA, the CDR3 is TGTGCCAGTAGTATTATAGCGGGAGTAGGAACCGGGGAGCTGTTTTTT.